The TCR beta chain described here comes from a study of glioma-infiltrating T cells. The study, taken as a whole, reports: Tissue-blood divergence was below expectation in non-neoplastic patients, above in gliomas. Tissue and blood shared very few CDR3 sequences.

This clonotype was counted once. Its antigen is as yet unknown. A junction end diverges from the germline sequence, so it may reflect a read error. Amplification of TCR alpha and beta CDR3 regions from RNA used iRepertoire nested multiplex PCR. Tissue mRNA or PBMC total RNA, about 85-400 ng, went into one-step reverse transcription and amplification. TCRdb ran MiXCR on the multiplex PCR reads and lists one entry per CDR3 protein. The sample yields some 160,000 distinct CDR3 sequences, about 46% seen once. Germline-derived CDR1 and CDR2 are SGHTA and FQGNSA. The CDR3 sequence is 14 residues long. This chain joins TRBV7-2 and TRBJ1-1; D remains ambiguous. The sequence was collected from a human donor with low-grade glioma or glioblastoma, undergoing nonglioma brain surgery, or in good health (not recorded which). Sequenced sample: glioma tissue, nonneoplastic brain tissue, or PBMCs (not recorded which). CDR3 sequence reads: CASRRGYPNTEAFF. DNA of the CDR3: TGTGCCAGCAGGCGAGGGTACCCGAACACTGAAGCCTTCTTT.